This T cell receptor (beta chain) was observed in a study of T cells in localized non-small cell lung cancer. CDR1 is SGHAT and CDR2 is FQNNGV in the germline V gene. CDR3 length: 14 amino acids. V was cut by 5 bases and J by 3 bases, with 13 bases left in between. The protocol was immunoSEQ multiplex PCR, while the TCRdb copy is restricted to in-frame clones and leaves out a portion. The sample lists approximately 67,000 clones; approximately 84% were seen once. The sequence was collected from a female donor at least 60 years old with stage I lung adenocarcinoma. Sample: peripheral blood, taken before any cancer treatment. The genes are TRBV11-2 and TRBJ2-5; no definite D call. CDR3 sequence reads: CASSPAGQKETQYF. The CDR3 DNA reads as TGTGCCAGCAGCCCCGCCGGGCAAAAAGAGACCCAGTACTTC. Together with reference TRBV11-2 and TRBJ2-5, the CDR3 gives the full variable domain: EAGVAQSPRYKIIEKRQSVAFWCNPISGHATLYWYQQILGQGPKLLIQFQNNGVVDDSQLPKDRFSAERLKGVDSTLKIQPAKLEDSAVYLCASSPAGQKETQYFGPGTRLLVL.